This entry is about one TCR beta chain. No antigen is known for it. These data are taken from a study of CD8 T cells in ankylosing spondylitis. Scientists made TCR beta libraries using quantitative 5'-RACE with molecular barcodes. TCRdb ran MiXCR on the 5' RACE reads and lists one entry per CDR3 protein. Here the sample spans under 450,000 distinct CDR3 sequences, over 15% being singletons. Findings and limits, study-wide: Ankylosing spondylitis blood appeared to be characterized by a TCR beta motif of several highly homologous variants. It was reported that disease-linked clones were significantly enriched in matched ankylosing spondylitis synovial fluid. Disease-linked clones were CD8+ and relatively rare in peripheral blood.

This CDR3 is built from 14 residues. Trimming cost V 3 bases and J 9 bases; bases outside gene matches: 3. The V gene's germline CDR1 is LNHDA and CDR2 SQIVND (reference sequence). This TCR was recovered from a male donor with ankylosing spondylitis. Sequenced input: blood, either unsorted or a sorted T cell fraction (not recorded which). The chain has TRBV19 and TRBJ2-1; 12 nucleotides line up with TRBD2. The CDR3, as DNA: TGTGCCAGTAGTATCGGACTAGCGGGAAGTGAGCAGTTCTTC. It codes for CASSIGLAGSEQFF.